These T cell receptor beta chains were read from a single sample in a study of blood T cell repertoires in COVID-19. The method was immunoSEQ multiplex PCR; TCRdb's version includes in-frame clones alone and lacks a portion of them. Of around 90,000 clones listed, 75% to 85% are singletons. The sequencing input was peripheral blood. Every receptor here comes from a human donor in a cohort sampled during active COVID-19. Each CDR3 is given with its conserved first and last residue.

J gene: TRBJ1-2
V gene: TRBV20-1
CDR3 protein: CSASSVVQGRHGYTF

J gene: TRBJ2-7
V gene: TRBV12-3/TRBV12-4
CDR3 protein: CASSLAEGVEQYF

J gene: TRBJ2-7
V gene: TRBV28
CDR3 protein: CASRPPTGGTYEQYF

J gene: TRBJ2-7
V gene: TRBV5-1
CDR3 protein: CASPPRGAYEQYF

J gene: TRBJ2-7
V gene: TRBV3-1/TRBV3-2
CDR3 protein: CASSLSIWREDIEQYF

J gene: TRBJ2-7
V gene: TRBV5-1
CDR3 protein: CASSLAGGSTNEQYF

J gene: TRBJ2-1
V gene: TRBV3-1/TRBV3-2
CDR3 protein: CASSREARKGNEQFF

J gene: TRBJ2-1
V gene: TRBV3-1/TRBV3-2
CDR3 protein: CASSQEGGPLEQFF

J gene: TRBJ1-5
V gene: TRBV6-5
CDR3 protein: CASSRDTTGPQHF

J gene: TRBJ2-1
V gene: TRBV7-2
CDR3 protein: CASSSRLAGPEQFF

J gene: TRBJ2-5
V gene: TRBV19
CDR3 protein: CASGNWGGETQYF

J gene: TRBJ1-2
V gene: TRBV19
CDR3 protein: CASSRDSAVRGYTF

J gene: TRBJ2-1
V gene: TRBV27
CDR3 protein: CATSPAGASYNEQFF

J gene: TRBJ2-6
V gene: TRBV9
CDR3 protein: CASSVAGIGANVLTF

J gene: TRBJ2-2
V gene: TRBV5-4
CDR3 protein: CASSPRRGMNTGELFF

J gene: TRBJ2-7
V gene: TRBV13
CDR3 protein: CASSTSGMLSYEQYF

J gene: TRBJ1-5
V gene: TRBV18
CDR3 protein: CASSQGQGQGPQHF

J gene: TRBJ2-3
V gene: TRBV6-2/TRBV6-3
CDR3 protein: CASSSLIGGRRLYTQYF

J gene: TRBJ2-5
V gene: TRBV7-9
CDR3 protein: CASTKRAGAQTQYF

J gene: TRBJ2-7
V gene: TRBV4-2
CDR3 protein: CASSQGGLALLEQYF

J gene: TRBJ1-2
V gene: TRBV6-1
CDR3 protein: CASSERAGLRGYTF

J gene: TRBJ2-7
V gene: TRBV11-3
CDR3 protein: CASSPYAGSYEQYF

J gene: TRBJ2-7
V gene: TRBV27
CDR3 protein: CASSLGRGSYEQYF

J gene: TRBJ1-6
V gene: TRBV28
CDR3 protein: CASSLGTGPNSPLHF

J gene: TRBJ1-6
V gene: TRBV27
CDR3 protein: CASNSRGTGGNSPLHF

J gene: TRBJ2-2
V gene: TRBV12-3/TRBV12-4
CDR3 protein: CASSFLEGELFF

J gene: TRBJ1-1
V gene: TRBV5-1
CDR3 protein: CASGKQGDVSNEAFF

J gene: TRBJ2-7
V gene: TRBV10-2
CDR3 protein: CASSEDPGTSGLRGSYEQYF

J gene: TRBJ2-7
V gene: TRBV7-2
CDR3 protein: CASSSQTQIAGEQYF

J gene: TRBJ1-5
V gene: TRBV28
CDR3 protein: CASSFGTGEGQPQHF

J gene: TRBJ1-1
V gene: TRBV5-5
CDR3 protein: CASSHQGENTEAFF

J gene: TRBJ1-1
V gene: TRBV11-3
CDR3 protein: CASSSSGTKAEAFF

J gene: TRBJ2-3
V gene: TRBV11-2
CDR3 protein: CASSIPSGSTDTQYF

J gene: TRBJ2-5
V gene: TRBV5-1
CDR3 protein: CASSLKTGGLRETQYF

J gene: TRBJ2-7
V gene: TRBV28
CDR3 protein: CASSLLGRPRTYEQYF

J gene: TRBJ2-7
V gene: TRBV5-1
CDR3 protein: CASSLSLVGTGYYEQYF

J gene: TRBJ1-5
V gene: TRBV5-1
CDR3 protein: CASSPAGRGGNQPQHF

J gene: TRBJ1-5
V gene: TRBV28
CDR3 protein: CASSRLTNQPQHF

J gene: TRBJ2-7
V gene: TRBV28
CDR3 protein: CASMRGAYEQYF

J gene: TRBJ2-7
V gene: TRBV9
CDR3 protein: CASSVGSGRPYEQYF

J gene: TRBJ2-7
V gene: TRBV27
CDR3 protein: CASSPRDRGLEQYF

J gene: TRBJ1-2
V gene: TRBV6-5
CDR3 protein: CASSNAGIVIHGYTF

J gene: TRBJ1-6
V gene: TRBV10-2
CDR3 protein: CASRQGEDSPLHF

J gene: TRBJ1-6
V gene: TRBV10-3
CDR3 protein: CAISDVFSQRGSNGSPLHF

J gene: TRBJ2-7
V gene: TRBV6-1
CDR3 protein: CASSEAPGPSYEQYF

J gene: TRBJ1-6
V gene: TRBV7-9
CDR3 protein: CASSLGQGMNSPLHF